This note documents a single T cell receptor (beta chain) sequence. Its antigen is not known. This record belongs to a study of Ad26.COV2.S vaccination and SARS-CoV-2 variants. Profiled with immunoSEQ multiplex PCR; TCRdb holds only in-frame clones, not every one. The repertoire consists of roughly 320,000 clones, with 80% to 90% occurring once and the leading ten covering roughly 3.1%. Trimming stripped 5 bases from V and 8 bases from J, with 18 bases between. This CDR3 is 14 amino acids long. Looked up from germline, CDR1 is MGHDK and CDR2 is SYGVNS. The study, taken as a whole, reports: Considerable breadth of spike-specific CD8+ and CD4+ T cell responses has reportedly been documented following vaccination.

Noted treatment: about 20 received Ad26.COV2.S at low or high dose, single or two shots; about 5 received placebo; per-sample allocation not given. The samples date from day 63 after the first vaccine or placebo injection. The chain has TRBV25-1 and TRBJ1-2, with a tentative D call TRBD1 (5 bases). The material sequenced was peripheral blood, taken in a trial of Ad26.COV2.S vaccine versus placebo. This sequence was found in a person aged 18-65 years who received the Ad26.COV2.S COVID-19 vaccine or a placebo. CDR3 DNA sequence: TGTGCCAGCAGTACCAGGGCAGGTGGAAAGGGCTACACCTTC. Its translation: CASSTRAGGKGYTF.